A selection of T cell receptor beta chains follows, all from one sample in a study of T cells in Graves' hyperthyroidism and ophthalmopathy. One entry per CDR3 protein results from TCRdb running MiXCR on the multiplex PCR reads. The sample has over 500,000 distinct CDR3 sequences; around 15% are singletons. Sequencing used blood. These receptor sequences come from a woman in her forties with Graves' hyperthyroidism. Both conserved end residues are part of each CDR3. The D gene is left open where the match is weak. The size entry is marked missing in some rows and otherwise reads once, few, many or a size class.

clone_size	j_call	v_call	d_call	cdr3_aa	cdr3_nt
many	TRBJ2-3	TRBV5-5	NA	CASSSGLGSGDTQYF	TGTGCCAGCAGCTCCGGACTCGGGTCAGGTGATACGCAGTATTTT
NA	TRBJ2-3	TRBV19	TRBD1	CAIKGQGSTDTQYF	TGTGCTATCAAAGGACAGGGGAGCACAGATACGCAGTATTTT
many	TRBJ1-2	TRBV2	NA	CASSAVPGISYTF	TGTGCCAGCAGTGCGGTACCAGGGATAAGCTACACCTTC
many	TRBJ2-3	TRBV27	NA	CASSLSYQDTQYF	TGTGCCAGCAGTTTAAGTTACCAAGATACGCAGTATTTT
many	TRBJ2-7	TRBV28	NA	CASTAAPTYEQYF	TGTGCCAGCACCGCGGCTCCTACCTACGAGCAGTACTTC
many	TRBJ2-7	TRBV2	NA	CASSKGLYEQYF	TGTGCCAGCTCCAAGGGGCTTTACGAGCAGTACTTC
few	TRBJ2-1	TRBV6-1	TRBD2	CASSGTSGRGDEQFF	TGTGCCAGCAGCGGGACTAGCGGGAGGGGTGATGAGCAGTTCTTC
many	TRBJ1-2	TRBV30	NA	CAWTRQGGDYGYTF	TGTGCCTGGACCCGCCAAGGAGGGGACTATGGCTACACCTTC
few	TRBJ2-7	TRBV7-2	NA	CASSLVGNPYEQYF	TGTGCCAGCAGCTTAGTTGGCAATCCCTACGAGCAGTACTTC
many	TRBJ1-2	TRBV12-3/TRBV12-4	NA	CAIDRWGDGYTF	TGTGCCATCGATAGGTGGGGGGATGGCTACACCTTC
many	TRBJ2-7	TRBV6-1	NA	CASSATPQGVQYF	TGTGCCAGCAGTGCCACCCCCCAGGGTGTGCAGTACTTC
many	TRBJ2-1	TRBV6-1	TRBD2	CASRRLAGRSNEQFF	TGTGCCAGCAGACGACTAGCGGGACGGTCCAATGAGCAGTTCTTC
many	TRBJ2-7	TRBV29-1	TRBD1	CSVAGTGTGGIKYEQYF	TGCAGCGTTGCCGGGACAGGGACTGGAGGGATCAAATACGAGCAGTACTTC
NA	TRBJ2-3	TRBV11-2	TRBD2	CASSRTSVAVDTQYF	TGTGCCAGCAGCCGGACTAGTGTTGCTGTAGATACGCAGTATTTT
many	TRBJ2-7	TRBV28	NA	CASSVYDPTYEQYF	TGTGCCAGCAGTGTATACGATCCTACCTACGAGCAGTACTTC
many	TRBJ2-1	TRBV7-2	TRBD2	CASSLASTSGYNEQFF	TGTGCCAGCAGCTTAGCATCGACTAGCGGCTACAATGAGCAGTTCTTC
many	TRBJ2-1	TRBV7-2	NA	CASSSRGSYNEQFF	TGTGCCAGCAGCTCCAGGGGCTCCTACAATGAGCAGTTCTTC
many	TRBJ2-1	TRBV5-1	NA	CASSSKDKYYNEQFF	TGCGCCAGCAGCTCGAAGGACAAGTACTACAATGAGCAGTTCTTC
many	TRBJ2-1	TRBV28	TRBD1	CASSNPHGTGGYNEQFF	TGTGCCAGCAGTAACCCCCACGGGACAGGGGGTTACAATGAGCAGTTCTTC
few	TRBJ1-1	TRBV12-3/TRBV12-4	TRBD1	CASSLHTGGSAEAFF	TGTGCCAGCAGTTTACACACAGGGGGCTCAGCTGAAGCTTTCTTT
NA	TRBJ2-3	TRBV25-1	NA	CASRGSVSTDTQYF	TGTGCCAGCAGAGGCAGCGTTAGCACAGATACGCAGTATTTT
many	TRBJ2-7	TRBV5-1	NA	CASSSSVNGYEQYF	TGCGCCAGCAGCTCTAGCGTGAACGGGTACGAGCAGTACTTC
many	TRBJ2-6	TRBV12-3/TRBV12-4	NA	CASSLKISGANVLTF	TGTGCCAGCAGTTTGAAGATTTCAGGGGCCAACGTCCTGACTTTC
many	TRBJ1-1	TRBV6-1	NA	CASSDARVRQAFF	TGTGCCAGCAGTGACGCGAGGGTGCGGCAAGCTTTCTTT
NA	TRBJ1-2	TRBV29-1	TRBD1	CSVATGVGYTF	TGCAGCGTCGCGACAGGGGTTGGCTACACCTTC
many	TRBJ1-1	TRBV3-1	NA	CASSQDIAGATFF	TGTGCCAGCAGCCAAGATATAGCAGGGGCAACTTTCTTT
few	TRBJ2-7	TRBV5-4	NA	CASAEEGSYEQYF	TGTGCCAGCGCCGAGGAGGGGTCCTACGAGCAGTACTTC
NA	TRBJ2-1	TRBV4-1	NA	CASSQALVVSYNEQFF	TGCGCCAGCAGCCAAGCCCTGGTCGTATCCTACAATGAGCAGTTCTTC
many	TRBJ2-7	TRBV11-2	NA	CASSLEGGTVEQYF	TGTGCCAGCAGCTTAGAAGGGGGGACAGTCGAGCAGTACTTC
many	TRBJ2-7	TRBV20-1	TRBD2	CSARDLRLAGDSEQYF	TGCAGTGCTAGAGATCTCCGACTAGCGGGAGACTCCGAGCAGTACTTC
many	TRBJ1-4	TRBV12-3/TRBV12-4	TRBD1	CASRGTGSTNEKLFF	TGTGCCAGCCGAGGGACAGGATCAACTAATGAAAAACTGTTTTTT
NA	TRBJ1-1	TRBV3-1	TRBD1	CASSKGQGRTEAFF	TGTGCCAGCAGCAAGGGACAGGGAAGAACTGAAGCTTTCTTT
few	TRBJ2-1	TRBV7-6	TRBD1	CASSAQGAVDNEQFF	TGTGCCAGCAGCGCCCAGGGGGCGGTTGACAATGAGCAGTTCTTC
many	TRBJ2-7	TRBV3-1	TRBD2	CASSHIREGVGEQYF	TGTGCCAGCAGCCATATACGGGAGGGGGTCGGCGAGCAGTACTTC
many	TRBJ2-3	TRBV6-2/TRBV6-3	TRBD2	CASTRASGTVTDTQYF	TGTGCCAGCACCCGGGCTAGCGGGACGGTAACAGATACGCAGTATTTT
few	TRBJ2-7	TRBV29-1	TRBD2	CSVVDDWTSGKYSYEQYF	TGCAGCGTTGTTGACGATTGGACTAGCGGGAAATACTCCTACGAGCAGTACTTC
few	TRBJ2-1	TRBV10-1	TRBD2	CASSESGRNRLAGGPFRNEQFF	TGCGCCAGCAGTGAGTCAGGACGCAACCGACTAGCGGGAGGGCCTTTTCGTAATGAGCAGTTCTTC
few	TRBJ1-1	TRBV5-1	NA	CASSLVGGANTEAFF	TGCGCCAGCAGCTTGGTAGGGGGGGCTAACACTGAAGCTTTCTTT
NA	TRBJ2-3	TRBV6-1	NA	CASSDGGITDTQYF	TGTGCCAGCAGTGATGGCGGGATCACAGATACGCAGTATTTT
few	TRBJ2-7	TRBV10-2	TRBD1	CASRRGQGVEEQYF	TGCGCCAGCAGGCGGGGACAGGGGGTAGAGGAGCAGTACTTC
many	TRBJ1-2	TRBV12-3/TRBV12-4	TRBD1	CASSYYPGGGGYTF	TGTGCCAGCAGCTATTATCCAGGGGGCGGTGGCTACACCTTC
many	TRBJ1-5	TRBV27	NA	CASIPLSRGPKNQPQHF	TGTGCCAGCATTCCCCTCAGTCGGGGGCCCAAAAATCAGCCCCAGCATTTT
many	TRBJ2-2	TRBV11-3	NA	CASSHRTDTGELFF	TGTGCCAGCAGCCATAGGACGGACACCGGGGAGCTGTTTTTT
many	TRBJ1-1	TRBV2	NA	CASSEQGDYTEAFF	TGTGCCAGCAGTGAACAGGGCGACTACACTGAAGCTTTCTTT
NA	TRBJ1-1	TRBV5-6	NA	CASAKGNTEAFF	TGTGCCAGTGCGAAAGGGAACACTGAAGCTTTCTTT
NA	TRBJ2-1	TRBV4-1	NA	CASSQGTSGYYNEQFF	TGCGCCAGCAGCCAGGGGACTTCAGGGTACTACAATGAGCAGTTCTTC
few	TRBJ2-7	TRBV27	TRBD1	CASTDRNSYEQYF	TGTGCCAGCACGGACAGGAACTCCTACGAGCAGTACTTC
many	TRBJ2-1	TRBV20-1	NA	CSARDVDLSSYNEQFF	TGCAGTGCTAGAGATGTGGACCTAAGCTCCTACAATGAGCAGTTCTTC
NA	TRBJ2-1	TRBV20-1	NA	CSARDGLRIDNEQFF	TGCAGTGCTAGAGATGGTCTCCGCATCGACAATGAGCAGTTCTTC
many	TRBJ1-5	TRBV28	TRBD1	CASSFGRGFRQPQHF	TGTGCCAGCAGTTTCGGCAGGGGGTTTCGCCAGCCCCAGCATTTT
few	TRBJ1-6	TRBV25-1	TRBD1	CASNTGTENSPLHF	TGTGCCAGCAATACCGGGACAGAAAATTCACCCCTCCACTTT
many	TRBJ2-7	TRBV3-1	NA	CASSGDGATYEQYF	TGTGCCAGCAGCGGCGACGGCGCGACCTACGAGCAGTACTTC
once	TRBJ2-3	TRBV7-3	TRBD2	CASSTTGTSGINTDTQYF	TGTGCCAGCAGCACAACCGGGACTAGCGGGATAAACACAGATACGCAGTATTTT
NA	TRBJ2-5	TRBV5-4	NA	CASSLVGSGETQYF	TGTGCCAGCAGCTTGGTCGGGAGTGGTGAGACCCAGTACTTC